This record looks at one T cell receptor (beta chain) sequence and its context. Its antigen is unknown. The table came from immunoSEQ multiplex PCR; TCRdb's copy has only in-frame clones and leaves some out. The sample consists of around 70,000 clones, roughly nine tenths of them appearing once. These data originate in a study of identifying expanded T cells in peripheral blood. Per germline, CDR1 SGDLS and CDR2 YYNGEE. This CDR3 comprises 13 residues. V lost 3 bases and J lost 5, with 8 bases in between. Collection occurred without any documented infections or immune events in donors. Findings of the study overall: Clone count variance between two-week samples rose with total template count.

The sequenced sample consisted of blood. This clonotype was obtained from a person aged 18 to 70 in good health. The chain carries TRBV9 and TRBJ2-2; D perhaps matches TRBD2 (6 bases). The CDR3 loop is CASSASVTGELFF. CDR3 nucleotides: TGTGCCAGCAGCGCTAGCGTAACCGGGGAGCTGTTTTTT.